These 23 T cell receptor beta chains originate from one sample sequenced in a study of regulatory T cells in long-lasting Graves disease. Regarding time point: newly diagnosed GD, antithyroid drugs for less than 3 months. Preparation of the TCR library used RNA extracted from PBMCs. Researchers made TCR beta libraries by using iRepertoire HTBI primers and running Arm-PCR on CDR3 regions. TCRdb reprocessed the multiplex PCR reads via MiXCR and lists one record per CDR3 protein. The top ten hold 14% of the sample, which has under 300,000 distinct CDR3 sequences, approximately 18% seen once. The same sample was also studied in work on T cells in Graves' hyperthyroidism and ophthalmopathy.

Sequenced material: peripheral blood mononuclear cells (PBMCs), taken at new diagnosis, from a patient treated with antithyroid drugs. Receptors were obtained from a woman in her thirties with Graves disease.

The gene calls are TRBV29-1 and TRBJ2-7, with TRBD2 matching 7 bases. Trimming cost V 7 bases and J 0 bases; bases outside gene matches: 3. Per germline, CDR1 SQVTM and CDR2 ANQGSEA. This CDR3 comprises 12 residues. CDR3 in amino acids: CSGRTSSYEQYF. The CDR3 nucleotides read TGCAGCGGCAGGACTAGCTCCTACGAGCAGTACTTC.

Regarding this clonotype: One end of the junction does not line up with germline, which may come from a read error. This CDR3 is CASSLLGSGNPPLHF. The CDR3 nucleotides are TGTGCCAGCAGCTTACTAGGTTCGGGTAATCCACCCCTCCACTTT. This sequence joins TRBV11-2 and TRBJ1-6, with no clear D. Germline V gene data show CDR1 as SGHAT and CDR2 as FQNNGV. The CDR3 is made up of 15 amino acids. The full variable domain, rest sourced from reference TRBV11-2 and TRBJ1-6, is EAGVAQSPRYKIIEKRQSVAFWCNPISGHATLYWYQQILGQGPKLLIQFQNNGVVDDSQLPKDRFSAERLKGVDSTLKIQPAKLEDSAVYLCASSLLGSGNPPLHFGNGTRLTVT.

This clonotype was detected once. A read error is possible here, since a much larger clone lies one base away. The gene calls are TRBV18 and TRBJ1-3; 8 nucleotides line up with TRBD1. Unmatched junction bases numbered 5, after V lost 2 bases and J lost 2 bases. The CDR3 is 16 amino acids. The germline CDR1 and CDR2 sequences are KGHSH and LQKENI. The CDR3, as DNA: TGTGCCAGCTCACCAGAGGCAGGGGGCACTGGAAACACCATATATTTT. This encodes CASSPEAGGTGNTIYF.

The chain is built from TRBV20-1 and TRBJ1-1; D gene uncertain. CDR3 length equals 13 residues. Germline-derived CDR1 and CDR2 are DFQATT and SNEGSKA (reference sequence). With 5 bases removed from V and 0 bases from J, the gap between germline ends came to 10 bases. For the CDR3, the DNA is TGCAGTGCTTCTCCGGCCCTGAACACTGAAGCTTTCTTT. It specifies CSASPALNTEAFF.

This clonotype was seen at least ten times. This chain links TRBV20-1 with TRBJ2-5, with 7 bases fitting TRBD1. Germline V gene data show CDR1 as DFQATT and CDR2 as SNEGSKA (reference sequence). The CDR3 totals 14 residues. V was pared by 3 bases and J by 2 bases, with 6 bases of the junction left unmatched. DNA of the CDR3: TGCAGTGCTAGCCGACAGGGCCTTCAAGAGACCCAGTACTTC. Protein product: CSASRQGLQETQYF.

This clonotype was counted at least ten times. The chain carries TRBV30 and TRBJ1-5, with D maybe TRBD1 (6 bases). V lost 4 bases and J lost 7, with 20 bases in between. CDR1 and CDR2 (germline): GTSNPN, SVGIG (reference sequence). CDR3 length: 15 amino acids. For the CDR3, the DNA is TGTGCCTGGATCAGGACCCGGGGGGCGAGGCAGCCCCAGCATTTT. Its translation: CAWIRTRGARQPQHF.

The rearrangement joins TRBV2 to TRBJ2-1; D is unresolved. CDR3 size: 13 residues. From germline, CDR1 is SNHLY and CDR2 FYNNEI. The V end lost 4 bases, the J end lost 1 base, and 5 bases lay between the germline ends. The CDR3 spells CASSALSYNEQFF. DNA of the CDR3: TGTGCCAGCAGTGCTTTGTCCTACAATGAGCAGTTCTTC.

This clonotype was counted ten times or more. This chain connects TRBV7-2 to TRBJ2-2; TRBD1 is a possible D gene (6 bases). Germline CDR1 is SGHTA and CDR2 is FQGNSA. Trimming pared 1 base from V and 3 bases from J, leaving 6 bases between. The CDR3 spans 14 residues. The CDR3: CASSLDRDTGELFF. CDR3 in DNA: TGTGCCAGCAGCTTAGACAGGGACACCGGGGAGCTGTTTTTT.

This clonotype appeared many times. The chain is built from TRBV2 and TRBJ1-4, with 9 bases lining up with TRBD1. The CDR3 is 15 residues long. J was trimmed by 7 bases and V by 6 bases; bases with no gene match: 9. CDR1 SNHLY and CDR2 FYNNEI come from the germline V gene. The chain's CDR3 is CASRQQGARGEKLFF. CDR3 bases: TGTGCCAGCAGACAACAGGGGGCGCGAGGTGAAAAACTGTTTTTT.

This clonotype came up a few times. The chain carries TRBV25-1 and TRBJ2-2; no reliable D call. The CDR3 totals 14 residues. V lost 6 bases, J lost 3 bases, and 11 bases lay in between. CDR1 and CDR2 (germline): MGHDK, SYGVNS. This CDR3 is CASRADGDTGELFF. The CDR3 DNA reads TGTGCCAGCAGAGCAGATGGTGACACCGGGGAGCTGTTTTTT.

The chain couples TRBV5-1 to TRBJ2-5, with TRBD1 matching 7 bases. This CDR3 contains 16 residues. The V segment lost 5 bases and the J segment 5 bases; nucleotides outside the gene matches: 15. Looked up from germline, CDR1 is SGHRS and CDR2 is YFSETQ. CDR3 loop: CASRTGQQLRQETQYF. For the CDR3, the DNA is TGCGCCAGCAGAACGGGACAGCAGCTTCGCCAGGAGACCCAGTACTTC.

This clonotype was seen many times. The chain employs TRBV5-1 and TRBJ2-3, with D maybe TRBD1 (5 bases). Germline V gene lookup returns CDR1 SGHRS and CDR2 YFSETQ. The CDR3 runs 15 residues. Deletions cut 1 base from V and 0 bases from J, with 9 bases between. The CDR3 reads CASSLLGQSTDTQYF. The CDR3 DNA sequence: TGCGCCAGCAGCTTGTTGGGGCAGAGCACAGATACGCAGTATTTT.

The rearrangement joins TRBV5-8 to TRBJ1-5, with D maybe TRBD1 (6 bases). V gave up 5 bases and J gave up 3 bases, with 15 bases separating them. Germline CDR1 is SGHTS and CDR2 is YDEGEE. CDR3 size: 15 residues. CDR3 protein: CASSFLQGLNQPQHF. CDR3 nucleotides: TGTGCCAGCAGTTTTCTACAGGGTCTCAATCAGCCCCAGCATTTT.

This clonotype occurred many times. The genes are TRBV7-3 and TRBJ1-6; D perhaps matches TRBD1 (5 bases). V shed 5 bases and J shed 5 bases, with 10 bases lying between them. The CDR3 has 14 residues. Germline values: CDR1 SGHTA, CDR2 FQGTGA. The CDR3 region is CASSRGMNNSPLHF. In nucleotides, the CDR3 is TGTGCCAGCAGCCGGGGGATGAATAATTCACCCCTCCACTTT.

This clonotype was detected many times. The chain is built from TRBV7-9 and TRBJ1-1, with D possibly being TRBD1 (5 bases). The CDR3 contains 15 residues. Germline CDR1 reads SEHNR; CDR2 reads FQNEAQ (reference sequence). The V gene lost 5 bases and the J gene lost 0 bases, with 13 bases spanning the gap. The CDR3 loop is CASSPSTGLNTEAFF. Written as DNA, the CDR3 is TGTGCCAGCAGCCCATCAACGGGGCTGAACACTGAAGCTTTCTTT. The full variable domain, in which reference TRBV7-9 and TRBJ1-1 provide the parts outside the CDR3, is DTGVSQNPRHKITKRGQNVTFRCDPISEHNRLYWYRQTLGQGPEFLTYFQNEAQLEKSRLLSDRFSAERPKGSFSTLEIQRTEQGDSAMYLCASSPSTGLNTEAFFGQGTRLTVV.

This clonotype was seen many times. The V and J genes are TRBV12-3 or TRBV12-4 and TRBJ2-1; 9 bases agree with TRBD1. CDR3 size: 15 residues. V dropped 5 bases and J dropped 7; count of bases not matched to a gene: 9. The CDR3 coding sequence is TGTGCCAGCAGTCCCGGGACAGGGCATACGAATGAGCAGTTCTTC. Translated, it gives CASSPGTGHTNEQFF.

In its sample, this clonotype was seen many times. The chain carries TRBV7-9 and TRBJ2-7; D unresolved. In germline, CDR1 is SEHNR, CDR2 FQNEAQ (reference sequence). The CDR3 has 12 residues. V dropped 6 bases and J dropped 4 bases, with 10 bases sitting between them. Written as DNA, the CDR3 is TGTGCCAGCAGTTACAGCGAGTACGAGCAGTACTTC. Encoded protein: CASSYSEYEQYF. Variable domain in full (rest from reference TRBV7-9 and TRBJ2-7): DTGVSQNPRHKITKRGQNVTFRCDPISEHNRLYWYRQTLGQGPEFLTYFQNEAQLEKSRLLSDRFSAERPKGSFSTLEIQRTEQGDSAMYLCASSYSEYEQYFGPGTRLTVT.

This clonotype was recorded many times. The chain links TRBV20-1 to TRBJ1-1; D uncertain. From germline, CDR1 is DFQATT and CDR2 SNEGSKA (reference sequence). Trimming stripped 3 bases from V and 0 bases from J, with 5 bases between. This CDR3 contains 12 residues. The DNA of the CDR3 is TGCAGTGCTAGCTTAATGAACACTGAAGCTTTCTTT. This sequence encodes CSASLMNTEAFF.

There are many counts of this clonotype. This chain uses TRBV6-2 or TRBV6-3 with TRBJ2-5, with 12 nucleotides matching TRBD2. V shed 5 bases, J shed 7 bases, and the junction held 8 bases outside the gene matches. This CDR3 contains 15 residues. Germline assignment: CDR1 MNHEY and CDR2 SVGEGT. In nucleotides, the CDR3 is TGTGCCAGCAGTGAAGCTAGCGGGGGGGCGGGGACCCAGTACTTC. It yields the protein CASSEASGGAGTQYF.

This clonotype has at least ten counts. V usage is TRBV10-2 and J usage is TRBJ1-1; D uncertain. CDR1 is WSHSY, CDR2 SAAADI, per germline. The CDR3 has 13 amino acids. Trimming cost V 7 bases and J 1 base, with 10 bases left between them. CDR3 region: CASMGISNTEAFF. The CDR3 region has the DNA TGCGCCAGCATGGGGATCTCGAACACTGAAGCTTTCTTT.

This clonotype was seen many times. This rearrangement joins TRBV6-2 or TRBV6-3 to TRBJ1-4; D call uncertain. V gave up 0 bases and J gave up 7 bases, with 12 bases separating them. The CDR3 length is 15 residues. The V gene's germline CDR1 is MNHEY and CDR2 SVGEGT. CDR3 sequence reads: CASSYSRRWSEKLFF. For the CDR3, the DNA is TGTGCCAGCAGTTACTCTCGGAGGTGGAGTGAAAAACTGTTTTTT.

There are a few counts of this clonotype. This chain links TRBV10-3 with TRBJ2-1, with 8 bases identical to TRBD1. The CDR3 has 16 residues. Germline-derived CDR1 and CDR2 are ENHRY and SYGVKD. V lost 6 bases, J lost 5 bases, and 12 bases stayed unmatched. The CDR3 bases are TGTGCCATCAGCGGACAGGGACGGTCGCTTAACAATGAGCAGTTCTTC. Amino acids: CAISGQGRSLNNEQFF.

This clonotype was seen ten or more times. The CDR3 bases are TGCGCCAGCAGCTTGCGGACAGGGGGAATGGAGGGCTACACCTTC. This gives the protein CASSLRTGGMEGYTF. The J gene is TRBJ1-2, the V gene TRBV5-1; 10 bases fit TRBD1. Trimming cost V 1 base and J 8 bases; bases outside gene matches: 8. The CDR3 is 15 residues long. The V gene's germline CDR1 is SGHRS and CDR2 YFSETQ.